This paragraph covers one T cell receptor (beta chain) sequence. In the original workflow: Reference gene primer amplification yielded estimated nucleated cell counts. Assay: immunoSEQ multiplex PCR; the TCRdb copy retains only in-frame clones and omits some. V and J calls and clone size are given by that table; D and trimming were obtained from the DNA. The sample consists of 80,000 to 90,000 clones, over 75% of them appearing once. This specimen belongs to a study of blood T cell repertoires in COVID-19. On the study more broadly: Samples taken during acute and convalescent COVID-19 were collected in the United States, Italy and Spain. T cells, B-cell-depleted T cells, or PBMCs supplied cDNA or gDNA.

The V and J ends lost 5 bases and 0 bases respectively, with 5 bases between them. This CDR3 has 14 amino acids. In germline, CDR1 is MNHEY, CDR2 SMNVEV (reference sequence). The chain carries TRBV27 and TRBJ2-6, with unresolved D. The sample taken for sequencing was peripheral blood. This TCR came from a woman aged 70-85 years with acute or convalescent COVID-19. CDR3 in amino acids: CASSRYSGANVLTF. As DNA, the CDR3 is TGTGCCAGCAGTCGGTACTCTGGGGCCAACGTCCTGACTTTC. The full variable domain, with the rest looked up from reference TRBV27 and TRBJ2-6, is EAQVTQNPRYLITVTGKKLTVTCSQNMNHEYMSWYRQDPGLGLRQIYYSMNVEVTDKGDVPEGYKVSRKEKRNFPLILESPSPNQTSLYFCASSRYSGANVLTFGAGSRLTVL.